The sequence of this TCR beta chain was determined in a study of Graves' ophthalmopathy and Graves' hyperthyroidism. Study-level points and caveats: Classification of ophthalmopathy versus stable hyperthyroidism by a 13-signature model yielded 85% to 90% sensitivity and 65% to 83% specificity.

CAS ≥3, NOSPECS ≥4, moderate-to-severe activity and duration under 3 months marked donors with ophthalmopathy. Diagnostic conclusions were grounded in clinical symptoms, serum thyroxine, TRAb, thyroid ultrasound and orbital computed tomography. The sequenced template was RNA, covering the TCR beta CDR3 region. Amplification began with first-round RT-PCR using HTBI primers, then second-round multiplex PCR was performed. TCRdb used MiXCR to reprocess the multiplex PCR reads, holding one entry per CDR3 protein. Of 40,000 to 45,000 distinct CDR3 sequences listed, under 65% are singletons. Details on this clonotype: Its matching antigen is unknown.

CDR1 is SQVTM, CDR2 ANQGSEA, per germline. The V and J ends lost 4 bases and 2 bases, in that order; junction bases with no gene match: 6. The CDR3 is 14 residues long. This receptor was identified in an adult man with Graves' ophthalmopathy. The sample consisted of peripheral blood. The rearrangement uses TRBV29-1 and TRBJ2-5; TRBD1 agrees at 8 bases. In DNA form, the CDR3 reads TGCAGCGTTGTGACAGGGGCAGAACAAGAGACCCAGTACTTC. This translates into CSVVTGAEQETQYF.